This T cell receptor beta chain was obtained from a study of PD-L1 blockade in urothelial cancer. Overall study: In the patient group, about 85% of the roughly 30 were males with bladder-origin urothelial cancer.

The ends were cut back, 6 bases at V and 5 bases at J, with 8 bases in the middle. The CDR3 consists of 11 residues. The germline gives CDR1 MDHEN, CDR2 SYDVKM. Spike-ins of synthetic TCR analog templates went into each PCR. Generated by immunoSEQ multiplex PCR, the TCRdb table keeps only in-frame clones and is missing some. In the table there are 45,000 to 50,000 clones, roughly 88% of which are singletons. Each patient presented with locally advanced or metastatic urothelial carcinoma. Sequencing was performed on PBMCs, taken around atezolizumab (anti-PD-L1) treatment. The TCR originated in an elderly man with urothelial cancer. V and J are TRBV28 and TRBJ2-7; D unclear. In DNA form, the CDR3 reads TGTGCCAGCAGCCCCTACCACGAGCAGTACTTC. Protein sequence: CASSPYHEQYF. The full variable domain, with the rest looked up from reference TRBV28 and TRBJ2-7, is DVKVTQSSRYLVKRTGEKVFLECVQDMDHENMFWYRQDPGLGLRLIYFSYDVKMKEKGDIPEGYSVSREKKERFSLILESASTNQTSMYLCASSPYHEQYFGPGTRLTVT.